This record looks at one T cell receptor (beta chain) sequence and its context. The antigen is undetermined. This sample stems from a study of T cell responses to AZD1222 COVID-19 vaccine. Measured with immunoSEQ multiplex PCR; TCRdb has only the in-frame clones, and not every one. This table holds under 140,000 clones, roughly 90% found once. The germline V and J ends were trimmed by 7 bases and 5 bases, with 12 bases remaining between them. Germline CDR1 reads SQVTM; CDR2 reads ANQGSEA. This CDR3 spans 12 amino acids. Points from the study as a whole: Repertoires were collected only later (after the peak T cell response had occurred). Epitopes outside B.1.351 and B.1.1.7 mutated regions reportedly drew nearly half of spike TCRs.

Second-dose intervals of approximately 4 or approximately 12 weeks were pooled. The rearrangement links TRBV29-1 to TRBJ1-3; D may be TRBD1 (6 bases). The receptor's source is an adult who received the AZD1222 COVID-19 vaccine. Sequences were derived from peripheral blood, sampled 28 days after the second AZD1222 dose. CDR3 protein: CSARDIRNTIYF. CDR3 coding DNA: TGCAGCGCTAGGGACATTAGAAACACCATATATTTT.